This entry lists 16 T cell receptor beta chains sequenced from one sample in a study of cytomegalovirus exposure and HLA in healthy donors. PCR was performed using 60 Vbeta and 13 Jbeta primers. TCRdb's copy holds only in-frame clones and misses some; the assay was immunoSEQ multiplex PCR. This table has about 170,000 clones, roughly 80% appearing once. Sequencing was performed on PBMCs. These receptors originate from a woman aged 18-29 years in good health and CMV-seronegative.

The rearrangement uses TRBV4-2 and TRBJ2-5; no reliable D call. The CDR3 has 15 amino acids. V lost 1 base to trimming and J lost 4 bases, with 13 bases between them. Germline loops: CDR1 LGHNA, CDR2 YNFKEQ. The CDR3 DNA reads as TGTGCCAGCAGCCAAGCGGTACGAGCCCCAGAGACCCAGTACTTC. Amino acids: CASSQAVRAPETQYF.

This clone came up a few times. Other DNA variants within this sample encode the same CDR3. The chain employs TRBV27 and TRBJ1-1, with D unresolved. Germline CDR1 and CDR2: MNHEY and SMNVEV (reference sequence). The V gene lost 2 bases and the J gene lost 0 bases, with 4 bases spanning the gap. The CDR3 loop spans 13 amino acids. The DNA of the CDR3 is TGTGCCAGCAGTTTAGGGCTGAACACTGAAGCTTTCTTT. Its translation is CASSLGLNTEAFF.

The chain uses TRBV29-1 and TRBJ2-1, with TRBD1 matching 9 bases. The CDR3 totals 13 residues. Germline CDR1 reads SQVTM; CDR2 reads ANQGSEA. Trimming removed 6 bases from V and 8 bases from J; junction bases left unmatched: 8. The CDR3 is CSVPGDREDEQFF. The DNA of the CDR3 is TGCAGCGTCCCGGGGGACAGGGAGGATGAGCAGTTCTTC.

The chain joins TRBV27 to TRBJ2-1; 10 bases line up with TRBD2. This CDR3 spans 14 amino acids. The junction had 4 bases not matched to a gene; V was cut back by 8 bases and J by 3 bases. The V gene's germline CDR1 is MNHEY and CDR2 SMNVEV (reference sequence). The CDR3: CASGTSGVYNEQFF. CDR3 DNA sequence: TGTGCCAGCGGCACTAGCGGGGTCTACAATGAGCAGTTCTTC.

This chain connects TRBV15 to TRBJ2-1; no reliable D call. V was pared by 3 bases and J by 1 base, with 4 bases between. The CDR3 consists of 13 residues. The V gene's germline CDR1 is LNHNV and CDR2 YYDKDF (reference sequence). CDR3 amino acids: CATSRTSYNEQFF. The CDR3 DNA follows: TGTGCCACCAGCAGGACTTCCTACAATGAGCAGTTCTTC.

CDR3: CASSISGSGGTDTQYF. The CDR3 DNA reads TGTGCCAGTAGTATATCAGGCTCTGGCGGCACAGATACGCAGTATTTT. The chain couples TRBV19 to TRBJ2-3; D ambiguous. Deletions cut 2 bases from V and 1 base from J, with 13 bases between. Germline V CDR1 and CDR2: LNHDA, SQIVND (reference sequence). The CDR3 contains 16 residues.

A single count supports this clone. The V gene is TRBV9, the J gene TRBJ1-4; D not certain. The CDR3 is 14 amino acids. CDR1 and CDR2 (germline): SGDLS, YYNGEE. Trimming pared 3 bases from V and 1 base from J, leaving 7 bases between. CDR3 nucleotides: TGTGCCAGCAGCGCGGGTGAAACTAATGAAAAACTGTTTTTT. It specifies CASSAGETNEKLFF.

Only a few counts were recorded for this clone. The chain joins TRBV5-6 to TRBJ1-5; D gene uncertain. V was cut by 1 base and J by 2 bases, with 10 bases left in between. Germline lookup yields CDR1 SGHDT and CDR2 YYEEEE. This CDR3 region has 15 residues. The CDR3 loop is CASSLLNGGNQPQHF. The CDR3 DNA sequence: TGTGCCAGCAGCTTGTTGAACGGGGGCAATCAGCCCCAGCATTTT.

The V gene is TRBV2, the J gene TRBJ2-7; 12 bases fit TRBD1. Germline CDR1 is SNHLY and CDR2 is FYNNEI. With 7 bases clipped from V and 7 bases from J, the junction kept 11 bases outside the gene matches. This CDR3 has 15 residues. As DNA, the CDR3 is TGTGCCAGCACCGGGGACAGGGGGCCTCTTAGGGAGCAGTACTTC. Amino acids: CASTGDRGPLREQYF.

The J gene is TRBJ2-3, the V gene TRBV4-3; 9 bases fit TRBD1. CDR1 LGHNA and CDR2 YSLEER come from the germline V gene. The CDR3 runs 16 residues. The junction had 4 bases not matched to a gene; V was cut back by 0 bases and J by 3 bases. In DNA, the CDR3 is TGCGCCAGCAGCCAAGAGACAGGGGGGGGAACAGATACGCAGTATTTT. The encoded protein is CASSQETGGGTDTQYF.

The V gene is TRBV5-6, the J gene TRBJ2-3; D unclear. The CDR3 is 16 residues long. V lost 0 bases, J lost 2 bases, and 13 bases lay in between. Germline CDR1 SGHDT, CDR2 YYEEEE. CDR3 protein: CASSLDLVDFTDTQYF. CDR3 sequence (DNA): TGTGCCAGCAGCTTGGATTTAGTAGATTTCACAGATACGCAGTATTTT. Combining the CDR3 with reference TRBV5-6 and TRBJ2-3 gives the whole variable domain DAGVTQSPTHLIKTRGQQVTLRCSPKSGHDTVSWYQQALGQGPQFIFQYYEEEERQRGNFPDRFSGHQFPNYSSELNVNALLLGDSALYLCASSLDLVDFTDTQYFGPGTRLTVL.

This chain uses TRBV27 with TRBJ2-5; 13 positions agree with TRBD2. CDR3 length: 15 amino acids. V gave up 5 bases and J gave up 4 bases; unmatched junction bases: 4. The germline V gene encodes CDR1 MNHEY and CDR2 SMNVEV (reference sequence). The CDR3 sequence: CASSAGLAGVETQYF. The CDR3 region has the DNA TGTGCCAGCAGTGCCGGACTAGCGGGAGTAGAGACCCAGTACTTC.

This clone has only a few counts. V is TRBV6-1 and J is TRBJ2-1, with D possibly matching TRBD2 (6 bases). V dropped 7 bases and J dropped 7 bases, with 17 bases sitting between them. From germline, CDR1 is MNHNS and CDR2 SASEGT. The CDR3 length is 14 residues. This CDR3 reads CASTPGTQYNEQFF. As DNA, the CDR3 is TGTGCCAGCACCCCCGGGACTCAGTATAATGAGCAGTTCTTC.

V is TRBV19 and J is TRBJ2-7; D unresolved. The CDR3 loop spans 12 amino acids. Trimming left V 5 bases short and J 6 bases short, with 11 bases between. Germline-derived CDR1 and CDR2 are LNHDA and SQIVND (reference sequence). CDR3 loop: CASSLRNTEQYF. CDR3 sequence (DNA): TGTGCCAGTAGTTTGAGGAACACCGAGCAGTACTTC.

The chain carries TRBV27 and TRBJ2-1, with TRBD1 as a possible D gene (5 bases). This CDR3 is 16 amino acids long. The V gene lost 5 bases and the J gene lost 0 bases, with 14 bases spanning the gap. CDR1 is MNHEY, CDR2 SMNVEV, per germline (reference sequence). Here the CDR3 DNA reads TGTGCCAGCAGTACCACGCAGGGCCTCTCCTACAATGAGCAGTTCTTC. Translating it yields CASSTTQGLSYNEQFF.

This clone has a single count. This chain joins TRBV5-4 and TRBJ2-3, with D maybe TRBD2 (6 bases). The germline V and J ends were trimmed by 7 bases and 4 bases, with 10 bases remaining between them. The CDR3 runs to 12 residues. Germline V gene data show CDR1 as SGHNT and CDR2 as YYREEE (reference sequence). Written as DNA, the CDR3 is TGTGCCAGCGGGGGAGGCTCAGATACGCAGTATTTT. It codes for CASGGGSDTQYF.